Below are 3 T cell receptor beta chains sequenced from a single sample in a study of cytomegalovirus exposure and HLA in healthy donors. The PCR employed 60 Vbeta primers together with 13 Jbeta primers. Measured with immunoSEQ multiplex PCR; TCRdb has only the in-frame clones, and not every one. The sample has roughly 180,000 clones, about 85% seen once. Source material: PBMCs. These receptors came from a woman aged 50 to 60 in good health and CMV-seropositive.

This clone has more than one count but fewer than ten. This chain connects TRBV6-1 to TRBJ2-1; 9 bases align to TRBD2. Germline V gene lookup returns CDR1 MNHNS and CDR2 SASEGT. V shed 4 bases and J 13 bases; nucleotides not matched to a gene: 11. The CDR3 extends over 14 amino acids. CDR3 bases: TGTGCCAGCAGTGCAAGCGGGGGGACAATGAATCAGTTCTTC. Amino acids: CASSASGGTMNQFF.

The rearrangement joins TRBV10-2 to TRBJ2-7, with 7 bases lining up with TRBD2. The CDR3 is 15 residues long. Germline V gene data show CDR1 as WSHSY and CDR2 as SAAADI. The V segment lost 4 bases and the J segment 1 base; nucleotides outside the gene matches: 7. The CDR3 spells CASSVLAGDSYEQYF. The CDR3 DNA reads TGCGCCAGCAGTGTCTTGGCGGGAGATTCCTACGAGCAGTACTTC.

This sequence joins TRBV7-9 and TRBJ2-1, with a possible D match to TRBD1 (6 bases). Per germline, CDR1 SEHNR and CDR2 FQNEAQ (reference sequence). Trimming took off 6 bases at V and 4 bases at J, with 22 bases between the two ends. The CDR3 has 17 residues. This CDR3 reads CASRGGLGLGLYNEQFF. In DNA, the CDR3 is TGTGCCAGCAGAGGGGGTTTGGGGTTGGGGTTGTACAATGAGCAGTTCTTC.